Described below is a single TCR beta chain sequence and its context. Relative to the germline gene, one junction end is altered; a read error may explain this. These data originate in a study of blood T cell repertoires in COVID-19. At the level of the study: COVID-19 samples, acute and convalescent, were from the United States, Italy and Spain. Nucleic acid was either cDNA or gDNA, and it came from T cells, B-cell-depleted T cells, or PBMCs.

This CDR3 has 16 amino acids. The germline V gene encodes CDR1 SQVTM and CDR2 ANQGSEA. TCRdb's copy holds only in-frame clones and misses some; the assay was immunoSEQ multiplex PCR. The repertoire holds roughly 80,000 clones, with about 83% as singletons. V usage is TRBV29-1 and J usage is TRBJ2-2; 7 nucleotides agree with TRBD2. Sequencing was done on a sample of peripheral blood. The TCR originated in a human donor in a cohort sampled during active COVID-19. Written as DNA, the CDR3 is TGTAGCGTTGTGGCCCCGCCGGGGAGGGTCGCCGGGGAGCTGTTTTTT. Residues: CSVVAPPGRVAGELFF.